This entry describes one T cell receptor (beta chain). The sample is drawn from a study of blood T cell repertoires in COVID-19. V gave up 2 bases and J gave up 1 base, with 21 bases separating them. The CDR3 contains 18 residues. Looked up from germline, CDR1 is SGHVS and CDR2 is FNYEAQ. Assay used: immunoSEQ multiplex PCR; TCRdb lists only in-frame clones, some missing. The data show about 160,000 clones, about 90% seen once. V gene TRBV7-6 combines with J gene TRBJ2-7, with D possibly being TRBD1 (6 bases). The sequence derives from a man aged 30-40 years with COVID-19, enrolled during active disease. The sequenced material came from peripheral blood. CDR3 loop: CASSLKGTPFRGSYEQYF. CDR3 bases: TGTGCCAGCAGCTTAAAGGGGACACCATTCAGAGGATCCTACGAGCAGTACTTC.